This TCR beta chain was obtained from a study of CD8+CD57+ T cells in acquired aplastic anemia. Background on the study: Yields of DNA that came from sorted CD4+ and CD8+ cells averaged roughly 3.3 ug. General study points: Controls did not differ significantly from patients in CD8+ Simpson's diversity. Patients and controls had in common around 29 CD8+ CDR3 sequences.

As for this clonotype: Its cognate antigen is unknown. The CDR3 does not close with the conserved phenylalanine or tryptophan, likely indicating a read error.

The V and J ends lost 7 bases and 1 base respectively, with 11 bases between them. This CDR3 is built from 13 residues. The germline gives CDR1 MNHNS, CDR2 SASEGT. According to the study, genomic DNA was the template for TCR beta VDJ and CDR3 profiling. TCRdb fed the reads into MiXCR, producing one record per CDR3 protein. The sample gives approximately 100,000 distinct CDR3 sequences, roughly 70% of which show up once; roughly 60% is in the top ten. Selection for sequencing was limited to patients who had shown CD8+CD57+ cell expansion by flow cytometry. The sample comprised sorted CD4+, CD8+, or CD8+CD57+ T cells (not recorded which) from PBMCs. This sequence was found in a human donor with aplastic anemia. The genes are TRBV6-1 and TRBJ2-7, with D possibly matching TRBD2 (5 bases). The CDR3 DNA is TGTGCCAGCATTGCCCGGGAATCCTACGAGCAGTACCTC. Translation gives CASIARESYEQYL.